This T cell receptor (beta chain) was sequenced in a study of control samples from healthy donors and cancer patients. Sequencing used immunoSEQ multiplex PCR; TCRdb keeps in-frame clones, though not all of them. Among about 120,000 clones listed, roughly 91% were seen once. This CDR3 is 15 amino acids long. Germline loops: CDR1 MGHRA, CDR2 YSYEKL. The V gene end was trimmed by 5 bases and the J gene end by 6 bases; junction bases not matched to a gene: 6. The source of this sequence is a man aged 50-60 years with head and neck cancer. The rearrangement joins TRBV4-1 to TRBJ2-3; TRBD2 matches 12 bases. Source material: PBMCs. The CDR3 protein is CASSSSGGALDTQYF. The CDR3 nucleotides are TGCGCCAGCAGCTCTAGCGGGGGGGCCCTCGATACGCAGTATTTT.